This TCR beta chain was retrieved from a study of cytomegalovirus exposure and HLA in healthy donors. A word on this clone: No antigen is known for it.

A multiplex PCR was run with 60 Vbeta primers and 13 Jbeta primers. The repertoire was sequenced with immunoSEQ multiplex PCR; TCRdb's copy has only in-frame clones and lacks some. Of around 70,000 clones detected, 74% appear once; the ten largest clones hold 9.5% to 12%. Germline CDR1 is SEHNR and CDR2 is FQNEAQ (reference sequence). The CDR3 runs to 13 residues. The V end lost 5 bases, the J end lost 4 bases, and 9 bases lay between the germline ends. Study-level points and caveats: Several top significant clusters appeared, in a later analysis, to be linked to common viral pathogens. Analysis was carried out at a later point, and it linked a missense DCLRE1C variant to TCR beta V- and J-gene trimming.

V gene TRBV7-9 combines with J gene TRBJ1-5, with D possibly TRBD1 on 5 matching bases. The sequence came from a human donor in good health. The sample was PBMCs. In nucleotides, the CDR3 is TGTGCCAGCAGCCCGACAGTTAATCAGCCCCAGCATTTT. It specifies CASSPTVNQPQHF.